This T cell receptor (beta chain) was profiled in a study of T cell clonotyping in hematopoietic cell transplantation. Overall study results and limits: At the given depth, recipient repertoires were over 95% de novo clonotypes. Higher Inverse Simpson Index values in graft donor and pretransplant recipient predicted broader posttransplant TCR diversity. Pathologically expanded recipient clonotypes increased progressively from day 30 to day 180 as diversity fell. CD4 and CD8 repertoire contributions could not be separated without sorting.

A word on this clone: Its target is not known.

Trimming cost V 0 bases and J 2 bases; bases outside gene matches: 4. The CDR3 is 15 amino acids. Germline loops: CDR1 LGHNA, CDR2 YNFKEQ. Libraries were prepared by immunoSEQ multiplex PCR; TCRdb keeps only in-frame clonotypes and omits some of them. The data show 20,000 or so clones, approximately 79% seen once. J is TRBJ2-7 and V is TRBV4-2, with TRBD2 matching 7 bases. This TCR was sampled from a man in his 60s in good health. Some clones in this sample may be carry-over from other donors' samples. The sequenced sample consisted of peripheral blood mononuclear cells. DNA of the CDR3: TGTGCCAGCAGCCAAGATCCCGGGACTACCTACGAGCAGTACTTC. It translates to CASSQDPGTTYEQYF.